A selection of T cell receptor beta chains follows, all from one sample in a study of OX40 agonist ivuxolimab in advanced cancers. Here immunoSEQ multiplex PCR was the method, and the copy in TCRdb shows in-frame clones only, minus some. The sample has roughly 77,000 clones, roughly 90% seen once. Specimen: CD4+ or CD8+ T cells sorted from blood, collected in a trial of the OX40 agonist ivuxolimab. These receptor sequences come from an adult with an advanced solid tumor such as melanoma, head and neck, liver or kidney cancer. Each CDR3 is given with its conserved first and last residue. Fields, in order: V gene, J gene, CDR3 protein.

V: TRBV2
J: TRBJ1-1
CDR3: CASSETGPNTEAFF

V: TRBV19
J: TRBJ2-7
CDR3: CASSFGGGGYEQYF

V: TRBV9
J: TRBJ2-2
CDR3: CASSVGHPTGELFF

V: TRBV7-9
J: TRBJ1-1
CDR3: CASSHGGWVAEAFF

V: TRBV27
J: TRBJ2-1
CDR3: CASSLGTSGGYNEQFF

V: TRBV5-4
J: TRBJ2-3
CDR3: CASSFPTLGDTQYF

V: TRBV21-1
J: TRBJ1-3
CDR3: CASSKEGRQVGDFWTIYF

V: TRBV2
J: TRBJ1-1
CDR3: CASSDLRTDQNTEAFF

V: TRBV4-1
J: TRBJ2-2
CDR3: CASSQEGIALNTGELFF

V: TRBV5-1
J: TRBJ2-7
CDR3: CASSYRVGPYEQYF

V: TRBV6-5
J: TRBJ2-3
CDR3: CASLGREDTQYF